These T cell receptor beta chains were read from a single sample in a study of blood T cell repertoires in COVID-19. The protocol was immunoSEQ multiplex PCR, while the TCRdb copy is restricted to in-frame clones and leaves out a portion. Of 230,000 or so clones in the sample, around 88% were seen once. The sequenced sample was PBMCs or T cells enriched from blood (not recorded which). The source of these receptors is a woman aged 50 to 60 with acute COVID-19. CDR3s leave out the opening cysteine and the closing phenylalanine or tryptophan. The order of the fields is V gene, CDR3 protein.

TRBV9 ASSSGTGHSGNTIY
TRBV9 ASSPYPGLAGESDEQY
TRBV25-1 ASSEDRPSGNTIY
TRBV6-5 ASSYDLTANYGYT
TRBV19 ASSPRTGANNEKLF
TRBV5-1 ASSPGYRSHTDTQY
TRBV5-1 ASIMGPSEGNEQF
TRBV28 ASNKGLLETETQY
TRBV18 ASSPPLAGGTDTQY
TRBV12-3/TRBV12-4 ASTLTHEAF
TRBV14 ASSQVVGGSGGEQF
TRBV27 ASSLQGTQETQY
TRBV28 ASRGGRVEQY
TRBV9 ASSVGAGSGVNEQF
TRBV5-1 ASSLEPTGDSNQPQH
TRBV14 ASSQTSGGSPLH
TRBV27 ASSLGGTSYEQY
TRBV9 ASSVGTGYADNEQF
TRBV2 ASSDRGLAKNIQY
TRBV27 ASGRTSGISYEQY
TRBV9 ASSEGTVDYGYT
TRBV19 ASSIDSQGIGQPQH
TRBV21-1 ASSKAKGQGVPYNSPLH
TRBV7-6 ASSLGQGEYSNQPQH
TRBV7-2 ASSWAGGSGTEAF
TRBV6-2/TRBV6-3 ASSYSAGGPTGELF
TRBV3-1/TRBV3-2 ASSQDGRLALSSYEQY
TRBV30 AWNPAGTLPYEQY
TRBV5-1 ASSFGGLHYEQY
TRBV5-1 ASSLAGTARSSPLH
TRBV19 ATLRDRGKKLF
TRBV7-8 ASSLGLAGAGEQY
TRBV2 ASSDLPSAGRTYNEQF
TRBV5-1 ASSKRTSGSYEQY
TRBV6-4 ASSEGVRNNQPQH
TRBV6-5 ASSYGQYSNQPQH
TRBV18 ASSPSGLADRNEQF
TRBV28 ASSAPGQGSTEAF
TRBV7-2 ASSFKTGLGEKLF
TRBV30 AWSVLEAGHVQQY
TRBV28 ASSSHPSGNTIY
TRBV27 ASSTNRVGRNEQF
TRBV11-2 ASSGQITGELF
TRBV7-2 ASSQQGSGYGYT
TRBV7-2 ASSLASFSGRTNEQY
TRBV11-2 ASTGTSGSLEETQY
TRBV29-1 SVALSGANVLT
TRBV7-9 ASSLAGGAINYGYT
TRBV30 AWNTAYWNSPLH
TRBV5-6 ASSRPGQLNTGELF
TRBV5-1 ASSLVGLAAGELF
TRBV3-1/TRBV3-2 ASSGGQGHYGYT
TRBV20-1 SASTGVNEKLF
TRBV9 ASSVGGQKNTEAF